A single sample gave rise to the 20 T cell receptor beta chains below, sequenced in a study of T cell changes during pregnancy in multiple sclerosis. The protocol was immunoSEQ multiplex PCR, while the TCRdb copy is restricted to in-frame clones and leaves out a portion. The sample includes about 33,000 clones, roughly 90% of them seen just once. This sample comprised CD4+ T cells from peripheral blood mononuclear cells, obtained in the second trimester of pregnancy. The receptor set was obtained from a female donor in good health, enrolled as a control in a pregnancy study.

CDR3 amino acids: CAWSGGLQETQYF. Here the CDR3 DNA reads TGTGCCTGGAGTGGGGGGCTCCAAGAGACCCAGTACTTC. The rearrangement links TRBV30 to TRBJ2-5, with D tentatively TRBD1 (6 bases). CDR3 length: 13 amino acids. The V and J ends lost 1 base and 1 base respectively, with 7 bases between them. Germline lookup yields CDR1 GTSNPN and CDR2 SVGIG (reference sequence).

V gene TRBV11-2 combines with J gene TRBJ2-7, with 12 nucleotides matching TRBD2. Trimming took 5 bases from V and 7 from J; bases not matched to a gene: 9. Germline loops: CDR1 SGHAT, CDR2 FQNNGV. The length of the CDR3 is 15 residues. In DNA, the CDR3 is TGTGCCAGCAGCGCTAGCGGGGGGGCGTCTGGTGAGCAGTACTTC. Translation: CASSASGGASGEQYF.

This chain joins TRBV13 and TRBJ1-2, with D possibly being TRBD1 (6 bases). Germline V gene sequence: CDR1 PRHDT, CDR2 FYEKMQ (reference sequence). The CDR3 has 15 amino acids. V shed 5 bases and J shed 8 bases, with 21 bases lying between them. The CDR3 nucleotides read TGTGCCAGCAGCGAATCTGGGACACCAGTCCGCGGCTACACCTTC. Its protein product is CASSESGTPVRGYTF.

This clone was counted a few times. The V and J genes are TRBV6-5 and TRBJ1-1; D remains ambiguous. The CDR3 sequence is 13 residues long. The germline CDR1 and CDR2 sequences are MNHEY and SVGAGI. V dropped 7 bases and J dropped 1 base, with 10 bases sitting between them. CDR3 protein: CASTGRGNTEAFF. DNA of the CDR3: TGTGCCAGCACAGGCCGGGGGAACACTGAAGCTTTCTTT.

This sequence joins TRBV5-4 and TRBJ2-1, with 9 bases aligning to TRBD2. Germline CDR1 reads SGHNT; CDR2 reads YYREEE (reference sequence). This CDR3 comprises 11 residues. Losses at the gene ends were 5 bases for V and 9 bases for J; bases not matched to a gene: 0. DNA of the CDR3: TGTGCCAGCAGACTAGCGGGTGAGCAGTTCTTC. Its translation is CASRLAGEQFF. Filled out from reference TRBV5-4 and TRBJ2-1, the complete variable domain reads ETGVTQSPTHLIKTRGQQVTLRCSSQSGHNTVSWYQQALGQGPQFIFQYYREEENGRGNFPPRFSGLQFPNYSSELNVNALELDDSALYLCASRLAGEQFFGPGTRLTVL.

The gene calls are TRBV2 and TRBJ1-1, with D tentatively TRBD1 (5 bases). CDR3 length: 16 residues. Germline CDR1 reads SNHLY; CDR2 reads FYNNEI. The ends were cut back, 7 bases at V and 7 bases at J, with 25 bases in the middle. This CDR3 reads CASNPRQQLADNEAFF. The CDR3 region has the DNA TGTGCCAGCAATCCCCGACAGCAACTAGCCGACAATGAAGCTTTCTTT.

The chain employs TRBV27 and TRBJ1-6; D is perhaps TRBD1 (6 bases). The CDR3 extends over 14 amino acids. With 6 bases removed from V and 10 bases from J, the gap between germline ends came to 16 bases. The germline V gene encodes CDR1 MNHEY and CDR2 SMNVEV (reference sequence). CDR3 nucleotides: TGTGCCAGCAGAGTAACAGGGAACGGGTCACCCCTCCACTTT. Protein product: CASRVTGNGSPLHF.

The table lists this clone with a count of one. The chain joins TRBV5-8 to TRBJ1-1; the match to TRBD1 covers 11 bases. Trimming took 4 bases from V and 5 from J; bases not matched to a gene: 16. The CDR3 is 18 residues long. Germline-derived CDR1 and CDR2 are SGHTS and YDEGEE. CDR3 DNA: TGTGCCAGCAGCCCTAACCGCGGGACAGGGGGGCCGGGAACTGAAGCTTTCTTT. The encoded protein is CASSPNRGTGGPGTEAFF. Variable domain in full (rest from reference TRBV5-8 and TRBJ1-1): EAGVTQSPTHLIKTRGQQATLRCSPISGHTSVYWYQQALGLGLQFLLWYDEGEERNRGNFPPRFSGRQFPNYSSELNVNALELEDSALYLCASSPNRGTGGPGTEAFFGQGTRLTVV.

J is TRBJ2-3 and V is TRBV6-6; 9 nucleotides match TRBD2. This CDR3 is 16 amino acids long. After removal of 5 bases from V and 6 bases from J, the junction contained 12 bases not matched to a gene. Germline assignment: CDR1 MNHNY and CDR2 SVGAGI (reference sequence). CDR3 DNA: TGTGCCAGCAGTACGGGAAGCGGGGGGCCGTGGGATACGCAGTATTTT. It yields the protein CASSTGSGGPWDTQYF.

This chain connects TRBV5-5 to TRBJ2-1; D unclear. This CDR3 has 14 residues. Trimming cost V 0 bases and J 1 base, with 5 bases left between them. CDR1 SGHKS and CDR2 YYEKEE come from the germline V gene (reference sequence). Here the CDR3 DNA reads TGTGCCAGCAGCTTGGACAGTTCCTACAATGAGCAGTTCTTC. Amino acids: CASSLDSSYNEQFF.

CDR3 protein: CASSPGAGNYGYTF. CDR3 in DNA: TGTGCCAGCTCACCAGGGGCGGGTAACTATGGCTACACCTTC. The V gene is TRBV7-9, the J gene TRBJ1-2, with D perhaps TRBD1 (6 bases). Germline V gene lookup returns CDR1 SEHNR and CDR2 FQNEAQ (reference sequence). The CDR3 is 14 residues long. The V end lost 8 bases, the J end lost 1 base, and 14 bases lay between the germline ends. Drawing the rest from reference TRBV7-9 and TRBJ1-2, the complete variable domain is DTGVSQNPRHKITKRGQNVTFRCDPISEHNRLYWYRQTLGQGPEFLTYFQNEAQLEKSRLLSDRFSAERPKGSFSTLEIQRTEQGDSAMYLCASSPGAGNYGYTFGSGTRLTVV.

This chain uses TRBV11-3 with TRBJ1-1; 9 bases agree with TRBD1. CDR3 length: 16 amino acids. Germline CDR1 and CDR2: SGHNT and YENEEA. J lost 4 bases, V lost 1 base, and 7 bases had no gene match. Here the CDR3 DNA reads TGTGCCAGCAGCTTAGGCCTGGGACAGGGCGTCACTGAAGCTTTCTTT. Residues: CASSLGLGQGVTEAFF.

V is TRBV19 and J is TRBJ1-1; D may be TRBD1 (5 bases). The CDR3 is 13 amino acids. Germline CDR1 is LNHDA and CDR2 is SQIVND (reference sequence). V was cut by 7 bases and J by 0 bases, with 9 bases left in between. CDR3 nucleotides: TGTGCCAGTATTGACAGAATGAACACTGAAGCTTTCTTT. The encoded protein is CASIDRMNTEAFF.

The CDR3 DNA reads as TGTGCCAGTAGTGTAACTAGCGGGGGCGCGGACGAGCAGTACTTC. Amino acid sequence: CASSVTSGGADEQYF. The gene calls are TRBV19 and TRBJ2-7; TRBD2 matches 11 bases. Germline trimming cut 5 bases from V and 5 bases from J; bases unmatched to any gene: 8. CDR1 is LNHDA, CDR2 SQIVND, per germline (reference sequence). The CDR3 contains 15 residues. Full variable domain (rest looked up from reference TRBV19 and TRBJ2-7): DGGITQSPKYLFRKEGQNVTLSCEQNLNHDAMYWYRQDPGQGLRLIYYSQIVNDFQKGDIAEGYSVSREKKESFPLTVTSAQKNPTAFYLCASSVTSGGADEQYFGPGTRLTVT.

V and J are TRBV4-2 and TRBJ2-3; maybe TRBD1 (5 bases). This CDR3 comprises 14 residues. The V end lost 4 bases, the J end lost 4 bases, and 12 bases lay between the germline ends. Germline V gene lookup returns CDR1 LGHNA and CDR2 YNFKEQ. The CDR3 sequence: CASSPPREADTQYF. Here the CDR3 DNA reads TGTGCCAGCAGCCCCCCCAGGGAAGCAGATACGCAGTATTTT.

This clone occurred once. The gene calls are TRBV6-1 and TRBJ2-2; TRBD1 might be the D (5 bases). The CDR3 covers 15 residues. Trimming removed 3 bases at V and 3 bases at J, with 11 bases between. Germline V gene sequence: CDR1 MNHNS, CDR2 SASEGT. This CDR3 is CASSDRDGYTGELFF. The CDR3 nucleotides read TGTGCCAGCAGTGACAGGGATGGTTACACCGGGGAGCTGTTTTTT.

The chain links TRBV6-5 to TRBJ2-1, with 13 bases lining up with TRBD2. Germline V gene lookup returns CDR1 MNHEY and CDR2 SVGAGI. CDR3 length equals 14 residues. With V trimmed by 10 bases and J by 9 bases, 9 bases remained unmatched. The CDR3 DNA follows: TGTGCCACAACTACTAGCGGGGGGGCAGGTGAGCAGTTCTTC. Translation: CATTTSGGAGEQFF.

The chain carries TRBV6-5 and TRBJ1-6; 9 positions agree with TRBD1. The CDR3 has 15 residues. V lost 5 bases, J lost 8 bases, and 7 bases stayed unmatched. Germline CDR1 reads MNHEY; CDR2 reads SVGAGI. CDR3: CASSLDRGIDSPLHF. CDR3 sequence (DNA): TGTGCCAGCAGTCTTGACAGGGGGATTGATTCACCCCTCCACTTT.

V is TRBV15 and J is TRBJ2-3, with a possible D match to TRBD2 (5 bases). CDR3 length equals 14 residues. V lost 0 bases to trimming and J lost 4 bases, with 8 bases between them. Germline CDR1 reads LNHNV; CDR2 reads YYDKDF (reference sequence). The CDR3 DNA is TGTGCCACCAGCAGAGACGAGGGAGCAGATACGCAGTATTTT. Translated: CATSRDEGADTQYF.

The chain combines TRBV4-3 with TRBJ2-7, with TRBD1 matching 10 bases. The germline V gene has CDR1 LGHNA and CDR2 YSLEER. The CDR3 is 16 residues long. The V segment lost 2 bases and the J segment 6 bases; nucleotides outside the gene matches: 10. The CDR3 here is CASSQRLDRGPGEQYF. Here the CDR3 DNA reads TGCGCCAGCAGCCAAAGACTTGACAGGGGGCCAGGCGAGCAGTACTTC.